The clone carrying this T cell receptor (beta chain) was seen a handful of times. No antigen is known for it. This entry is derived from a study of T cells in Graves' hyperthyroidism and ophthalmopathy. Turning to the study itself: It was at initial diagnosis, before any treatment, that peripheral blood was collected. General study findings and limits: A 13 V-J model separated ophthalmopathy from stable hyperthyroidism. The model anticipated ophthalmopathy a median about six months pre-onset.

This CDR3 region has 14 residues. Germline-derived CDR1 and CDR2 are MNHEY and SMNVEV (reference sequence). Trimming removed 6 bases from V and 7 bases from J; junction bases left unmatched: 8. Ophthalmopathy cases scored 3 or more on the Clinical Activity Score and 4 or more on NOSPECS grade, with duration below 3 months. TCR beta CDR3 region amplification was performed from RNA transcripts. The TCR CDR3 was amplified in a first-round RT-PCR using the HTBI primer set. TCRdb called the multiplex PCR reads again in MiXCR, with one record for every CDR3 protein. The repertoire holds roughly 640,000 distinct CDR3 sequences, with roughly 15% as singletons.

The V gene is TRBV27, the J gene TRBJ1-2; 10 bases agree with TRBD1. This TCR came from a woman aged 40 to 55 with Graves' ophthalmopathy. Sequenced material: blood. The CDR3 DNA reads as TGTGCCAGCAGCCAGACAGGGGGCCGTTTTGGCTACACCTTC. Its protein product is CASSQTGGRFGYTF.